This is a list of T cell receptor beta chains from one sample in a study of response to subunit inactivated influenza vaccine. TCRdb re-analysed the RT-PCR reads in MiXCR, keeping a single row per CDR3 protein. The data show 250,000 to 350,000 distinct CDR3 sequences, with 20% to 25% seen just once and 10% held by the top ten. The source material was PBMCs from blood, sampled less than 22 months after vaccination. All receptors come from a man between 50 and 69 years old who received an inactivated influenza vaccine. The CDR3 runs from the conserved cysteine through the conserved F or W. The order of the fields is clone size, D gene, J gene, V gene, CDR3 protein, CDR3 DNA. A D gene is named only where the DNA matches it firmly. Clone size appears in some rows only: once, few, many, or a class for an expanded clone.

clone size: -; D gene: -; J gene: TRBJ2-3; V gene: TRBV19; CDR3 protein: CASSISVADTQYF; CDR3 DNA: TGTGCCAGTAGTATATCAGTTGCAGATACGCAGTATTTT
clone size: -; D gene: TRBD1; J gene: TRBJ2-2; V gene: TRBV6-2/TRBV6-3; CDR3 protein: CASKLTGVGELFF; CDR3 DNA: TGTGCCAGCAAATTGACAGGGGTAGGGGAGCTGTTTTTT
clone size: few; D gene: TRBD1; J gene: TRBJ1-4; V gene: TRBV7-2; CDR3 protein: CASSFRGSGEKLFF; CDR3 DNA: TGTGCCAGCAGCTTCAGGGGGAGTGGTGAAAAACTGTTTTTT
clone size: -; D gene: -; J gene: TRBJ1-6; V gene: TRBV7-2; CDR3 protein: CASSLVGNLWSPLHF; CDR3 DNA: TGTGCCAGCAGCTTAGTTGGTAATCTATGGTCACCCCTCCACTTT
clone size: few; D gene: -; J gene: TRBJ2-7; V gene: TRBV27; CDR3 protein: CATGPPYEQYF; CDR3 DNA: TGTGCCACGGGTCCTCCCTACGAGCAGTACTTC
clone size: -; D gene: TRBD1; J gene: TRBJ1-1; V gene: TRBV7-2; CDR3 protein: CASSVRQGITEAFF; CDR3 DNA: TGTGCCAGCAGCGTACGACAGGGGATCACTGAAGCTTTCTTT
clone size: -; D gene: -; J gene: TRBJ2-2; V gene: TRBV10-3; CDR3 protein: CAISPTTGELFF; CDR3 DNA: TGTGCCATCAGTCCAACCACCGGGGAGCTGTTTTTT
clone size: few; D gene: -; J gene: TRBJ2-1; V gene: TRBV28; CDR3 protein: CASSPPGGPYNEQFF; CDR3 DNA: TGTGCCAGCAGCCCCCCTGGCGGCCCCTACAATGAGCAGTTCTTC
clone size: many; D gene: TRBD1; J gene: TRBJ1-6; V gene: TRBV27; CDR3 protein: CASSFGTGGSPLHF; CDR3 DNA: TGTGCCAGCAGTTTCGGGACAGGGGGATCACCCCTCCACTTT
clone size: few; D gene: -; J gene: TRBJ1-1; V gene: TRBV11-2; CDR3 protein: CAKLKGVLWDTEAFF; CDR3 DNA: TGTGCTAAACTTAAAGGAGTTCTTTGGGACACTGAAGCTTTCTTT
clone size: few; D gene: -; J gene: TRBJ2-5; V gene: TRBV5-5; CDR3 protein: CATAGNRKETQYF; CDR3 DNA: TGTGCCACTGCGGGCAACCGGAAAGAGACCCAGTACTTC
clone size: -; D gene: TRBD1; J gene: TRBJ2-3; V gene: TRBV6-2/TRBV6-3; CDR3 protein: CASSSRYGQGLTDTQYF; CDR3 DNA: TGTGCCAGCAGTTCACGGTATGGACAGGGCCTCACAGATACGCAGTATTTT
clone size: few; D gene: -; J gene: TRBJ1-1; V gene: TRBV6-1; CDR3 protein: CASSSGAGSTEAFF; CDR3 DNA: TGTGCCAGCAGCTCAGGGGCGGGAAGCACTGAAGCTTTCTTT
clone size: few; D gene: -; J gene: TRBJ1-2; V gene: TRBV20-1; CDR3 protein: CSASYGYGYTF; CDR3 DNA: TGCAGTGCTAGTTACGGGTACGGCTACACCTTC
clone size: -; D gene: -; J gene: TRBJ2-1; V gene: TRBV29-1; CDR3 protein: CSAPGSRANEQFF; CDR3 DNA: TGCAGCGCCCCGGGGAGCAGGGCGAATGAGCAGTTCTTC
clone size: few; D gene: TRBD1; J gene: TRBJ2-7; V gene: TRBV2; CDR3 protein: CASSWDRGYEQYF; CDR3 DNA: TGTGCCAGCAGTTGGGACAGGGGCTACGAGCAGTACTTC
clone size: -; D gene: -; J gene: TRBJ1-5; V gene: TRBV4-1; CDR3 protein: CASSHRTGNQPQHF; CDR3 DNA: TGCGCCAGCAGCCACCGGACAGGCAATCAGCCCCAGCATTTT
clone size: -; D gene: -; J gene: TRBJ2-7; V gene: TRBV12-3/TRBV12-4; CDR3 protein: CASSSISTAAYEQYF; CDR3 DNA: TGTGCCAGCAGTTCCATATCGACTGCGGCCTACGAGCAGTACTTC
clone size: few; D gene: -; J gene: TRBJ1-5; V gene: TRBV28; CDR3 protein: CASTNGGLGLGRSNQPQHF; CDR3 DNA: TGTGCCAGCACCAATGGGGGGTTGGGGTTAGGGCGCAGCAATCAGCCCCAGCATTTT
clone size: -; D gene: -; J gene: TRBJ2-3; V gene: TRBV20-1; CDR3 protein: CSANPGPSTDTQYF; CDR3 DNA: TGCAGTGCAAATCCGGGACCTAGCACAGATACGCAGTATTTT
clone size: -; D gene: -; J gene: TRBJ2-1; V gene: TRBV5-1; CDR3 protein: CASRGGRGRITNEQFF; CDR3 DNA: TGCGCCAGCAGGGGAGGTCGTGGGAGGATCACCAATGAGCAGTTCTTC
clone size: few; D gene: TRBD1; J gene: TRBJ2-7; V gene: TRBV4-3; CDR3 protein: CASSQDLGTGSYEQYF; CDR3 DNA: TGCGCCAGCAGCCAAGATCTCGGGACAGGATCCTACGAGCAGTACTTC
clone size: -; D gene: -; J gene: TRBJ1-5; V gene: TRBV15; CDR3 protein: CATSRAGATQPQHF; CDR3 DNA: TGTGCCACCAGCAGAGCAGGGGCCACCCAGCCCCAGCATTTT
clone size: few; D gene: TRBD1; J gene: TRBJ1-4; V gene: TRBV12-3/TRBV12-4; CDR3 protein: CASSLGWDRATNEKLFF; CDR3 DNA: TGTGCCAGCAGTTTAGGGTGGGACAGGGCAACTAATGAAAAACTGTTTTTT
clone size: -; D gene: -; J gene: TRBJ1-1; V gene: TRBV5-4; CDR3 protein: CASSRKEGLEAFF; CDR3 DNA: TGTGCCAGCAGCCGAAAGGAAGGACTTGAAGCTTTCTTT
clone size: many; D gene: -; J gene: TRBJ1-2; V gene: TRBV7-2; CDR3 protein: CASTATGRYTF; CDR3 DNA: TGTGCCAGCACCGCCACGGGGAGATACACCTTC
clone size: -; D gene: -; J gene: TRBJ1-5; V gene: TRBV5-8; CDR3 protein: CASSFGPTSNQPQHF; CDR3 DNA: TGTGCCAGCAGCTTTGGACCGACTAGCAATCAGCCCCAGCATTTT
clone size: -; D gene: -; J gene: TRBJ2-5; V gene: TRBV10-3; CDR3 protein: CAISGTETPRDF; CDR3 DNA: TGTGCCATCAGTGGGACTGAAACTCCCCGGGACTTC
clone size: few; D gene: -; J gene: TRBJ2-7; V gene: TRBV6-5; CDR3 protein: CASTLTRREQYF; CDR3 DNA: TGTGCCAGCACCCTGACTAGACGCGAGCAGTACTTC
clone size: many; D gene: -; J gene: TRBJ1-2; V gene: TRBV4-1; CDR3 protein: CASSQEAQNYGYTF; CDR3 DNA: TGCGCCAGCAGCCAAGAAGCCCAGAACTATGGCTACACCTTC
clone size: -; D gene: -; J gene: TRBJ1-5; V gene: TRBV4-1; CDR3 protein: CASSQAGGGGTNQPQHF; CDR3 DNA: TGCGCCAGCAGCCAAGCCGGCGGGGGGGGAACTAATCAGCCCCAGCATTTT
clone size: -; D gene: -; J gene: TRBJ2-1; V gene: TRBV28; CDR3 protein: CASSSPGKGSEQFF; CDR3 DNA: TGTGCCAGCAGTTCACCCGGAAAGGGGAGTGAGCAGTTCTTC
clone size: -; D gene: TRBD1; J gene: TRBJ2-4; V gene: TRBV13; CDR3 protein: CASSPGPGQGARNIQYF; CDR3 DNA: TGTGCCAGCAGCCCTGGACCGGGACAGGGGGCACGGAACATTCAGTACTTC
clone size: -; D gene: -; J gene: TRBJ1-1; V gene: TRBV29-1; CDR3 protein: CSSYRELNTEAFF; CDR3 DNA: TGCAGCTCCTACAGGGAATTGAACACTGAAGCTTTCTTT
clone size: -; D gene: -; J gene: TRBJ2-7; V gene: TRBV7-3; CDR3 protein: CASSLNAGIPHEQYF; CDR3 DNA: TGTGCCAGCAGCTTAAACGCAGGGATCCCCCACGAGCAGTACTTC
clone size: -; D gene: -; J gene: TRBJ2-7; V gene: TRBV7-8; CDR3 protein: CATGASVPYEQYF; CDR3 DNA: TGTGCCACCGGGGCTAGCGTTCCCTACGAGCAGTACTTC
clone size: few; D gene: -; J gene: TRBJ2-5; V gene: TRBV29-1; CDR3 protein: CSVGTVIKQETQYF; CDR3 DNA: TGCAGCGTTGGGACAGTGATCAAGCAAGAGACCCAGTACTTC
clone size: few; D gene: -; J gene: TRBJ1-1; V gene: TRBV20-1; CDR3 protein: CSASLTGSGEAFF; CDR3 DNA: TGCAGTGCTAGCCTCACAGGGAGTGGTGAAGCTTTCTTT
clone size: -; D gene: -; J gene: TRBJ2-3; V gene: TRBV12-3/TRBV12-4; CDR3 protein: CAGSLTGSTDTQYF; CDR3 DNA: TGTGCCGGCAGTTTGACAGGCAGCACAGATACGCAGTATTTT
clone size: -; D gene: -; J gene: TRBJ1-5; V gene: TRBV7-9; CDR3 protein: CASSQPPNQPQHF; CDR3 DNA: TGTGCCAGCAGCCAACCCCCCAATCAGCCCCAGCATTTT
clone size: few; D gene: -; J gene: TRBJ2-5; V gene: TRBV12-3/TRBV12-4; CDR3 protein: CASSFAGRETQYF; CDR3 DNA: TGTGCCAGCAGTTTTGCGGGGAGGGAGACCCAGTACTTC
clone size: -; D gene: -; J gene: TRBJ2-3; V gene: TRBV7-8; CDR3 protein: CASSLAWTQYF; CDR3 DNA: TGTGCCAGCAGCTTAGCGTGGACGCAGTATTTT
clone size: many; D gene: -; J gene: TRBJ1-1; V gene: TRBV29-1; CDR3 protein: CSVAGRLNTEAFF; CDR3 DNA: TGCAGCGTTGCTGGGAGACTGAACACTGAAGCTTTCTTT
clone size: -; D gene: TRBD2; J gene: TRBJ2-5; V gene: TRBV28; CDR3 protein: CASSPVTSGGWETQYF; CDR3 DNA: TGTGCCAGCAGTCCGGTGACTAGCGGGGGTTGGGAGACCCAGTACTTC
clone size: few; D gene: -; J gene: TRBJ2-1; V gene: TRBV20-1; CDR3 protein: CSASPQVEGWLFF; CDR3 DNA: TGCAGTGCCTCCCCCCAGGTCGAGGGTTGGCTGTTCTTC
clone size: -; D gene: -; J gene: TRBJ2-1; V gene: TRBV4-1; CDR3 protein: CASSQVHRYNEQFF; CDR3 DNA: TGCGCCAGCAGCCAAGTTCACCGCTACAATGAGCAGTTCTTC
clone size: few; D gene: -; J gene: TRBJ1-2; V gene: TRBV2; CDR3 protein: CASSEALGGLGYTF; CDR3 DNA: TGTGCCAGCAGTGAAGCGCTTGGGGGCCTGGGCTACACCTTC
clone size: -; D gene: -; J gene: TRBJ1-2; V gene: TRBV11-2; CDR3 protein: CASSSRDGRYGYTF; CDR3 DNA: TGTGCCAGCAGCTCCCGGGACGGACGTTATGGCTACACCTTC
clone size: -; D gene: TRBD1; J gene: TRBJ1-3; V gene: TRBV7-9; CDR3 protein: CASSFADRDGNTIYF; CDR3 DNA: TGTGCCAGCAGCTTCGCGGACAGGGATGGAAACACCATATATTTT
clone size: few; D gene: TRBD1; J gene: TRBJ1-2; V gene: TRBV28; CDR3 protein: CASSAQGWKTNYGYTF; CDR3 DNA: TGTGCCAGCAGTGCACAGGGGTGGAAAACTAACTATGGCTACACCTTC